Below are 27 T cell receptor beta chains sequenced from a single sample in a study of cytomegalovirus exposure and HLA in healthy donors. Amplification used 60 Vbeta primers and 13 Jbeta primers. Sequencing used immunoSEQ multiplex PCR; TCRdb keeps in-frame clones, though not all of them. The data contain 120,000 to 150,000 clones, approximately 83% of them singletons. The specimen was PBMCs. The receptor source for this set is a woman between 40 and 50 years old in good health and CMV-seronegative.

The chain recombines TRBV5-1 with TRBJ1-2; TRBD1 aligns across 7 bases. The V gene end was trimmed by 4 bases and the J gene end by 1 base; junction bases not matched to a gene: 4. The CDR3 covers 14 residues. Germline CDR1 is SGHRS and CDR2 is YFSETQ. CDR3 DNA sequence: TGCGCCAGCAGCCCCGGACAGGTTAACTATGGCTACACCTTC. Its translation is CASSPGQVNYGYTF.

This chain connects TRBV6-6 to TRBJ2-5, with 10 bases matching TRBD2. Germline-derived CDR1 and CDR2 are MNHNY and SVGAGI (reference sequence). V lost 6 bases to trimming and J lost 9 bases; unmatched junction nucleotides: 10. The CDR3 consists of 14 residues. Here the CDR3 reads CASRGAGLAWSQYF. The CDR3 DNA reads TGTGCCAGCAGGGGGGCGGGACTAGCGTGGTCCCAGTACTTC.

V is TRBV6-1 and J is TRBJ1-3; 7 nucleotides match TRBD1. Germline V CDR1 and CDR2: MNHNS, SASEGT. The CDR3 has 17 amino acids. V lost 4 bases, J lost 0 bases, and 9 bases stayed unmatched. The CDR3 here is CASSGLRGHYSGNTIYF. CDR3 DNA: TGTGCCAGCAGTGGTTTAAGGGGGCATTACTCTGGAAACACCATATATTTT.

V is TRBV11-2 and J is TRBJ2-5; D possibly corresponds to TRBD1 (7 bases). V gave up 6 bases and J gave up 4 bases, with 21 bases separating them. CDR1 is SGHAT, CDR2 FQNNGV, per germline. The CDR3 has 16 residues. As DNA, the CDR3 is TGTGCCAGCAGTTTCCAGTCGACTAGACAGGGAGAGACCCAGTACTTC. Protein product: CASSFQSTRQGETQYF.

V is TRBV12-1 and J is TRBJ2-1; TRBD2 was called by the table and not checked on the DNA. TRBV12-1 is an annotated pseudogene. CDR3 length equals 16 residues. The chain's CDR3 is CASNNWGLAGWDEQFF. The CDR3 bases are TGTGCCAGCAACAACTGGGGACTAGCGGGATGGGATGAGCAGTTCTTC.

V gene TRBV30 combines with J gene TRBJ2-1; D may be TRBD1 (5 bases). Germline CDR1 GTSNPN, CDR2 SVGIG (reference sequence). This CDR3 is built from 14 residues. Between the trimmed V and J ends, which lost 5 bases and 0 bases, there was a span of 11 bases. CDR3 bases: TGTGCCTGGGAAACAGGAAACTCCTACAATGAGCAGTTCTTC. This sequence encodes CAWETGNSYNEQFF.

The chain links TRBV30 to TRBJ2-6, with 13 positions matching TRBD2. V was pared by 4 bases and J by 0 bases, with 6 bases of the junction left unmatched. Germline V gene lookup returns CDR1 GTSNPN and CDR2 SVGIG (reference sequence). This CDR3 region has 18 residues. The CDR3 coding sequence is TGTGCCTGGATAGGACTAGCGGGAGCTGTCTCTGGGGCCAACGTCCTGACTTTC. This translates into CAWIGLAGAVSGANVLTF.

V gene TRBV2 combines with J gene TRBJ2-5, with TRBD2 matching over 7 bases. Germline-derived CDR1 and CDR2 are SNHLY and FYNNEI. V was clipped by 6 bases and J by 6 bases; unmatched bases: 10. The CDR3 covers 14 residues. The CDR3, as DNA: TGTGCCAGCAGGGAGAGACTAGCAGAAAAGACCCAGTACTTC. Residues: CASRERLAEKTQYF.

The rearrangement joins TRBV6-1 to TRBJ1-2; no reliable D call. The CDR3 totals 17 residues. Between the trimmed V and J ends, which lost 0 bases and 3 bases, there was a span of 17 bases. The germline V gene has CDR1 MNHNS and CDR2 SASEGT. CDR3 in amino acids: CASSEARAGGLHYGYTF. CDR3 in DNA: TGTGCCAGCAGTGAAGCGCGGGCAGGTGGACTCCACTATGGCTACACCTTC.

The chain joins TRBV6-6 to TRBJ2-7; 7 bases agree with TRBD1. CDR3 size: 14 residues. Germline CDR1 MNHNY, CDR2 SVGAGI (reference sequence). V lost 6 bases, J lost 4 bases, and 9 bases stayed unmatched. CDR3 bases: TGTGCCAGCAGCGACCCCGGGACAGCTTACGAGCAGTACTTC. This gives the protein CASSDPGTAYEQYF.

The chain links TRBV19 to TRBJ1-1; a weak D match, TRBD1 (6 bases). The CDR3 extends over 13 amino acids. Germline CDR1 is LNHDA and CDR2 is SQIVND (reference sequence). Trimming cost V 7 bases and J 7 bases, with 16 bases left between them. The CDR3 DNA is TGTGCCAGTACCTCGGACAGCTTTAATGAAGCTTTCTTT. This translates into CASTSDSFNEAFF. The whole variable domain, filled in from reference TRBV19 and TRBJ1-1, reads DGGITQSPKYLFRKEGQNVTLSCEQNLNHDAMYWYRQDPGQGLRLIYYSQIVNDFQKGDIAEGYSVSREKKESFPLTVTSAQKNPTAFYLCASTSDSFNEAFFGQGTRLTVV.

The chain links TRBV28 to TRBJ1-6, with 10 bases matching TRBD1. Germline assignment: CDR1 MDHEN and CDR2 SYDVKM. The V gene end was trimmed by 2 bases and the J gene end by 16 bases; junction bases not matched to a gene: 14. This CDR3 is built from 16 residues. CDR3: CASSLGFPVRDRGLHF. As DNA, the CDR3 is TGTGCCAGCAGTTTAGGTTTTCCCGTCCGGGACAGGGGACTCCACTTT. Filled out from reference TRBV28 and TRBJ1-6, the complete variable domain reads DVKVTQSSRYLVKRTGEKVFLECVQDMDHENMFWYRQDPGLGLRLIYFSYDVKMKEKGDIPEGYSVSREKKERFSLILESASTNQTSMYLCASSLGFPVRDRGLHFGNGTRLTVT.

The genes are TRBV2 and TRBJ2-3, with 11 bases aligning to TRBD2. In germline, CDR1 is SNHLY, CDR2 FYNNEI. V shed 3 bases and J 2 bases; nucleotides not matched to a gene: 4. The CDR3 has 16 residues. CDR3 amino acids: CASSETTSGVTDTQYF. Here the CDR3 DNA reads TGTGCCAGCAGTGAGACGACTAGCGGGGTCACAGATACGCAGTATTTT.

V gene TRBV19 combines with J gene TRBJ1-5, with TRBD1 matching over 9 bases. V dropped 7 bases and J dropped 4; count of bases not matched to a gene: 11. From germline, CDR1 is LNHDA and CDR2 SQIVND (reference sequence). The CDR3 is 16 residues long. The CDR3 bases are TGTGCCAGTAAGAAATGGGGACAGGGTTTTAATCAGCCCCAGCATTTT. It specifies CASKKWGQGFNQPQHF.

This clone has just one count. The chain joins TRBV5-1 to TRBJ2-5; D ambiguous. CDR3 length: 13 residues. The ends were cut back, 4 bases at V and 7 bases at J, with 14 bases in the middle. Germline V lookup: CDR1 SGHRS, CDR2 YFSETQ. Here the CDR3 DNA reads TGCGCCAGCAGCGCCGAGGAAAGAGGGACCCAGTACTTC. It yields the protein CASSAEERGTQYF. Drawing the rest from reference TRBV5-1 and TRBJ2-5, the complete variable domain is KAGVTQTPRYLIKTRGQQVTLSCSPISGHRSVSWYQQTPGQGLQFLFEYFSETQRNKGNFPGRFSGRQFSNSRSEMNVSTLELGDSALYLCASSAEERGTQYFGPGTRLLVL.

The rearrangement links TRBV5-4 to TRBJ2-2; TRBD2 aligns across 7 bases. The CDR3 extends over 16 amino acids. J was trimmed by 0 bases and V by 0 bases; bases with no gene match: 2. Germline V gives CDR1 SGHNT, CDR2 YYREEE (reference sequence). In nucleotides, the CDR3 is TGTGCCAGCAGCTTGGACGGGGGGACGAACACCGGGGAGCTGTTTTTT. Encoded protein: CASSLDGGTNTGELFF.

V is TRBV30 and J is TRBJ1-5; D might be TRBD1 (6 bases). Germline V gene lookup returns CDR1 GTSNPN and CDR2 SVGIG (reference sequence). This CDR3 is built from 13 residues. Trimming removed 1 base at V and 3 bases at J, with 7 bases between. This CDR3 reads CAWSGQVNQPQHF. CDR3 bases: TGTGCCTGGAGTGGACAGGTCAATCAGCCCCAGCATTTT. The full variable domain, its missing parts supplied by reference TRBV30 and TRBJ1-5, is SQTIHQWPATLVQPVGSPLSLECTVEGTSNPNLYWYRQAAGRGLQLLFYSVGIGQISSEVPQNLSASRPQDRQFILSSKKLLLSDSGFYLCAWSGQVNQPQHFGDGTRLSIL.

This chain connects TRBV19 to TRBJ2-5, with TRBD2 as a possible D gene (5 bases). The CDR3 contains 15 residues. The V gene lost 6 bases and the J gene lost 2 bases, with 16 bases spanning the gap. Germline lookup yields CDR1 LNHDA and CDR2 SQIVND (reference sequence). The CDR3 protein is CASSNIRGIQETQYF. The CDR3 bases are TGTGCCAGTAGCAACATTCGGGGAATACAAGAGACCCAGTACTTC. Full variable domain (rest looked up from reference TRBV19 and TRBJ2-5): DGGITQSPKYLFRKEGQNVTLSCEQNLNHDAMYWYRQDPGQGLRLIYYSQIVNDFQKGDIAEGYSVSREKKESFPLTVTSAQKNPTAFYLCASSNIRGIQETQYFGPGTRLLVL.

CDR3 bases: TGTGCCAGCAGCGCAGGGGGCCCCCCGAAAGGCGAGCAGTACTTC. Translating it yields CASSAGGPPKGEQYF. V and J are TRBV2 and TRBJ2-7; 8 nucleotides match TRBD1. Per germline, CDR1 SNHLY and CDR2 FYNNEI. The V segment lost 6 bases and the J segment 6 bases; nucleotides outside the gene matches: 13. This CDR3 spans 15 amino acids.

CDR3 loop: CASSDEVGLDYGYTF. DNA for the CDR3: TGTGCCAGCAGTGACGAGGTGGGGCTTGACTATGGCTACACCTTC. V is TRBV6-1 and J is TRBJ1-2; tentative D call: TRBD1 (5 bases). The CDR3 length is 15 residues. V was clipped by 3 bases and J by 3 bases, with 14 bases between them. Per germline, CDR1 MNHNS and CDR2 SASEGT.

CDR3 residues: CAWRGGTKWEQFF. CDR3 bases: TGTGCCTGGAGAGGCGGGACTAAGTGGGAGCAGTTCTTC. The V call is TRBV30, the J call TRBJ2-1, with 7 bases fitting TRBD2. The germline V gene has CDR1 GTSNPN and CDR2 SVGIG (reference sequence). This CDR3 has 13 amino acids. Unmatched junction bases numbered 9, after V lost 3 bases and J lost 10 bases.

The chain couples TRBV11-2 to TRBJ1-5, with D tentatively TRBD1 (5 bases). Looked up from germline, CDR1 is SGHAT and CDR2 is FQNNGV. The V end was cut by 6 bases, the J end by 1 base, with 22 bases between. The CDR3 has 18 residues. The CDR3 loop is CASREGPEDRWSNQPQHF. CDR3 in DNA: TGTGCCAGCAGGGAGGGGCCAGAGGACCGTTGGAGCAATCAGCCCCAGCATTTT. Using reference TRBV11-2 and TRBJ1-5 for the parts outside the CDR3, the full variable domain is EAGVAQSPRYKIIEKRQSVAFWCNPISGHATLYWYQQILGQGPKLLIQFQNNGVVDDSQLPKDRFSAERLKGVDSTLKIQPAKLEDSAVYLCASREGPEDRWSNQPQHFGDGTRLSIL.

Written as DNA, the CDR3 is TGCGCCAGCAGCTCGGGGACAGGGCCAGGCAATCAGCCCCAGCATTTT. It yields the protein CASSSGTGPGNQPQHF. The chain is built from TRBV5-1 and TRBJ1-5; TRBD1 agrees at 9 bases. V lost 3 bases and J lost 2; bases outside the gene matches: 6. Germline CDR1 SGHRS, CDR2 YFSETQ. The CDR3 loop spans 16 amino acids.

This chain joins TRBV29-1 and TRBJ2-3; TRBD1 aligns across 9 bases. Per germline, CDR1 SQVTM and CDR2 ANQGSEA. V gave up 4 bases and J gave up 0 bases; unmatched junction bases: 5. The CDR3 consists of 15 residues. Here the CDR3 DNA reads TGCAGCGTTGCAGTTGGACAGGGGAGCACAGATACGCAGTATTTT. It yields the protein CSVAVGQGSTDTQYF.

V is TRBV29-1 and J is TRBJ2-1; 14 positions match TRBD2. Germline lookup yields CDR1 SQVTM and CDR2 ANQGSEA. V shed 7 bases and J 6 bases; nucleotides not matched to a gene: 5. The CDR3 sequence is 14 residues long. The CDR3 region has the DNA TGCAGCGCTGGGACTAGCGGGGGCTCCAATGAGCAGTTCTTC. Its protein product is CSAGTSGGSNEQFF.

The rearrangement uses TRBV7-2 and TRBJ2-1; D unresolved. Germline V gene lookup returns CDR1 SGHTA and CDR2 FQGNSA. The CDR3 is 12 residues long. The V end lost 5 bases, the J end lost 7 bases, and 9 bases lay between the germline ends. The CDR3 DNA follows: TGTGCCAGCAGCATCATCCAGAATGAGCAGTTCTTC. This encodes CASSIIQNEQFF.

Notes on this clone: Other DNA sequences of this sample code for an identical CDR3. The J gene is TRBJ2-3, the V gene TRBV5-1, with D maybe TRBD2 (5 bases). With 1 base removed from V and 0 bases from J, the gap between germline ends came to 12 bases. Germline assignment: CDR1 SGHRS and CDR2 YFSETQ. This CDR3 has 16 residues. For the CDR3, the DNA is TGCGCCAGCAGCTTGACTAGTCGGGTCAGCACAGATACGCAGTATTTT. This gives the protein CASSLTSRVSTDTQYF.